This T cell receptor (beta chain) derives from a study of blood T cell repertoires in COVID-19. Study at large: Samples came from the United States, Italy and Spain, spanning acute and convalescent COVID-19.

In the original workflow: Counts of nucleated cells, estimated from reference gene primer amplification, were obtained. Only in-frame clones appear in the TCRdb table, and some are missing; sequencing was by immunoSEQ multiplex PCR. Clonal size and the V and J genes are those of that table, whereas D and trimming came from the DNA. Of 150,000 to 200,000 clones listed, about 87% are singletons. Looked up from germline, CDR1 is LNHDA and CDR2 is SQIVND (reference sequence). The CDR3 is made up of 14 amino acids. V lost 8 bases and J lost 6; bases outside the gene matches: 10. This chain joins TRBV19 and TRBJ1-5, with 7 positions matching TRBD1. What was sequenced was peripheral blood. The receptor comes from a woman aged 70-85 years with COVID-19, enrolled during active disease. The CDR3 sequence: CASQKGAIVQPQHF. CDR3 DNA sequence: TGTGCCAGTCAAAAGGGGGCAATTGTTCAGCCCCAGCATTTT.